This passage covers 26 T cell receptor beta chains from one sample sequenced in a study of radiation and T cells in renal cell carcinoma. Time point denoted: blood 2 weeks post-SBRT. Treatment specified: 15 Gy SBRT to primary tumor, nephrectomy 4 weeks later. The repertoire was sequenced with immunoSEQ multiplex PCR; TCRdb's copy has only in-frame clones and lacks some. The sample has 70,000 to 100,000 clones, approximately 83% seen once. Specimen: blood, collected from a patient whose treatment included radiotherapy and nephrectomy. These receptors came from a woman aged 50 to 60 with renal cell carcinoma.

CDR3 nucleotides: TGTGCCAGCAGCTTAGGCCAGACTACCTCCTACGAGCAGTACTTC. Translation gives CASSLGQTTSYEQYF. The chain joins TRBV7-9 to TRBJ2-7, with a weak D call TRBD2 (5 bases). The CDR3 is 15 amino acids. The germline CDR1 and CDR2 sequences are SEHNR and FQNEAQ (reference sequence). V shed 1 base and J shed 0 bases, with 10 bases lying between them.

V is TRBV5-1 and J is TRBJ2-7; D is perhaps TRBD2 (6 bases). This CDR3 region has 14 residues. V shed 3 bases and J shed 6 bases, with 16 bases lying between them. Germline V gene sequence: CDR1 SGHRS, CDR2 YFSETQ. The CDR3 spells CASSSGERYGEQYF. The CDR3 nucleotides are TGCGCCAGCAGCTCGGGGGAGAGGTATGGCGAGCAGTACTTC.

The V and J genes are TRBV5-1 and TRBJ2-2; D unresolved. Germline V CDR1 and CDR2: SGHRS, YFSETQ. Trimming stripped 0 bases from V and 2 bases from J, with 5 bases between. CDR3 length: 14 residues. Here the CDR3 DNA reads TGCGCCAGCAGCTTGGATCGAAACACCGGGGAGCTGTTTTTT. It codes for CASSLDRNTGELFF.

The chain recombines TRBV19 with TRBJ2-2; 7 bases align to TRBD2. Germline lookup yields CDR1 LNHDA and CDR2 SQIVND (reference sequence). The V and J ends lost 3 bases and 5 bases, in that order; junction bases with no gene match: 9. This CDR3 is 16 amino acids long. This chain's CDR3 is CASSILSGGLTGELFF. The DNA for the CDR3 is TGTGCCAGTAGTATCCTCTCGGGAGGTTTAACCGGGGAGCTGTTTTTT.

This chain joins TRBV7-2 and TRBJ1-5, with a weak D call TRBD1 (6 bases). CDR1 SGHTA and CDR2 FQGNSA come from the germline V gene. The CDR3 has 19 residues. Trimming took off 5 bases at V and 0 bases at J, with 23 bases between the two ends. CDR3 loop: CASSRVWSTGRNSNQPQHF. CDR3 in DNA: TGTGCCAGCAGCCGCGTCTGGAGCACAGGGCGAAATAGCAATCAGCCCCAGCATTTT.

This clone was observed a handful of times. The gene calls are TRBV11-3 and TRBJ1-1; D is unclear. The CDR3 consists of 16 residues. V was shortened by 5 bases and J by 0 bases, with 16 bases between the two germline ends. Per germline, CDR1 SGHNT and CDR2 YENEEA. CDR3 nucleotides: TGTGCCAGCAGCCGCGGGCGGGCAGGAATGAACACTGAAGCTTTCTTT. Translating it yields CASSRGRAGMNTEAFF.

The V gene is TRBV28, the J gene TRBJ1-5, with 7 bases lining up with TRBD1. CDR1 is MDHEN and CDR2 is SYDVKM in the germline V gene. The CDR3 is 14 amino acids. J gave up 3 bases and V 5 bases, and 4 bases lay outside the gene matches. As DNA, the CDR3 is TGTGCCAGCAGTCCGACAGGGTTCAATCAGCCCCAGCATTTT. Amino acid sequence: CASSPTGFNQPQHF.

This clone was recorded a few times. V usage is TRBV25-1 and J usage is TRBJ2-5; TRBD2 agrees at 8 bases. J was trimmed by 5 bases and V by 1 base; bases with no gene match: 3. This CDR3 is built from 14 residues. Germline V gives CDR1 MGHDK, CDR2 SYGVNS. CDR3 residues: CASSESASGETQYF. CDR3 sequence (DNA): TGTGCCAGCAGTGAATCGGCTAGCGGGGAGACCCAGTACTTC.

The rearrangement joins TRBV28 to TRBJ1-5; D unresolved. V was trimmed by 8 bases and J by 6 bases, leaving 14 bases between them. Germline values: CDR1 MDHEN, CDR2 SYDVKM. The CDR3 is 13 amino acids. Here the CDR3 reads CASGSVRIQPQHF. CDR3 DNA: TGTGCCAGCGGATCGGTTCGGATTCAGCCCCAGCATTTT.

The J gene is TRBJ2-7, the V gene TRBV15; no definite D call. The CDR3 covers 13 residues. Germline CDR1 LNHNV, CDR2 YYDKDF (reference sequence). Between the trimmed V and J ends, which lost 0 bases and 2 bases, there was a span of 5 bases. The CDR3 nucleotides are TGTGCCACCAGCAGAGATCTACCCTACGAGCAGTACTTC. It is translated as CATSRDLPYEQYF.

The rearrangement uses TRBV7-9 and TRBJ2-4; D possibly corresponds to TRBD2 (5 bases). The CDR3 is made up of 13 amino acids. The V end was cut by 7 bases, the J end by 9 bases, with 16 bases between. Germline V gene lookup returns CDR1 SEHNR and CDR2 FQNEAQ (reference sequence). CDR3 bases: TGTGCCAGCACCAATGGCCCGAGGGCCATTCAGTACTTC. The encoded protein is CASTNGPRAIQYF.

The chain has TRBV7-9 and TRBJ1-4; D is perhaps TRBD1 (5 bases). CDR1 SEHNR and CDR2 FQNEAQ come from the germline V gene (reference sequence). The V end was cut by 3 bases, the J end by 14 bases, with 22 bases between. CDR3 length: 15 residues. The CDR3 sequence: CASSFSGRALGRLFF. The CDR3 nucleotides read TGTGCCAGCAGCTTTTCTGGCAGGGCCTTAGGACGGCTGTTTTTT. The full variable domain, completed using reference TRBV7-9 and TRBJ1-4, is DTGVSQNPRHKITKRGQNVTFRCDPISEHNRLYWYRQTLGQGPEFLTYFQNEAQLEKSRLLSDRFSAERPKGSFSTLEIQRTEQGDSAMYLCASSFSGRALGRLFFGSGTQLSVL.

The rearrangement uses TRBV19 and TRBJ1-5; TRBD1 agrees at 7 bases. The CDR3 is made up of 14 amino acids. The V and J ends lost 3 bases and 2 bases, in that order; junction bases with no gene match: 1. Looked up from germline, CDR1 is LNHDA and CDR2 is SQIVND (reference sequence). CDR3 region: CASSITGGNQPQHF. The CDR3 DNA is TGTGCCAGTAGTATTACAGGGGGCAATCAGCCCCAGCATTTT.

This clone was seen a handful of times. The V call is TRBV9, the J call TRBJ2-5, with D hard to call. This CDR3 is 13 amino acids long. V dropped 3 bases and J dropped 4 bases, with 10 bases sitting between them. Germline CDR1 is SGDLS and CDR2 is YYNGEE. The CDR3 is CASSAKPGETQYF. DNA of the CDR3: TGTGCCAGCAGCGCTAAGCCGGGAGAGACCCAGTACTTC. The full variable domain, its missing parts supplied by reference TRBV9 and TRBJ2-5, is DSGVTQTPKHLITATGQRVTLRCSPRSGDLSVYWYQQSLDQGLQFLIQYYNGEERAKGNILERFSAQQFPDLHSELNLSSLELGDSALYFCASSAKPGETQYFGPGTRLLVL.

J is TRBJ1-1 and V is TRBV5-4; D gene ambiguous. Per the germline V gene, CDR1 is SGHNT and CDR2 is YYREEE (reference sequence). The CDR3 is 11 residues long. Trimming stripped 0 bases from V and 8 bases from J, with 5 bases between. This CDR3 reads CASSLDREAFF. In DNA, the CDR3 is TGTGCCAGCAGCTTGGACAGAGAAGCTTTCTTT.

This clone has a handful of counts. The chain joins TRBV19 to TRBJ1-1; D unresolved. Between the trimmed V and J ends, which lost 2 bases and 6 bases, there was a span of 10 bases. The germline V gene has CDR1 LNHDA and CDR2 SQIVND (reference sequence). The CDR3 length is 13 residues. CDR3 in DNA: TGTGCCAGTAGTATACGAAGCCATTCTGAAGCTTTCTTT. Translated, it gives CASSIRSHSEAFF.

The chain links TRBV9 to TRBJ1-2; TRBD1 is a possible D gene (6 bases). V lost 3 bases to trimming and J lost 2 bases, with 23 bases between them. The CDR3 sequence is 18 residues long. Germline CDR1 SGDLS, CDR2 YYNGEE. For the CDR3, the DNA is TGTGCCAGCAGCGCCCAACCCCCCGGGACACCTTTAAACTATGGCTACACCTTC. Protein sequence: CASSAQPPGTPLNYGYTF.

The V call is TRBV19, the J call TRBJ2-4; D gene unclear. The CDR3 has 13 residues. Germline assignment: CDR1 LNHDA and CDR2 SQIVND (reference sequence). V was clipped by 7 bases and J by 0 bases, with 7 bases between them. CDR3 nucleotide sequence: TGTGCCAGTAAGGATCTAGCCAAAAACATTCAGTACTTC. Translated, it gives CASKDLAKNIQYF.

This clone has just a few counts. The chain carries TRBV29-1 and TRBJ2-5; D might be TRBD2 (6 bases). This CDR3 comprises 13 residues. CDR1 SQVTM and CDR2 ANQGSEA come from the germline V gene. V gave up 5 bases and J gave up 2 bases, with 12 bases separating them. CDR3 coding DNA: TGCAGCGTTCAATTCGGGGGTCAAGAGACCCAGTACTTC. As protein: CSVQFGGQETQYF.

The chain has TRBV15 and TRBJ1-3; D is unresolved. Trimming removed 2 bases at V and 2 bases at J, with 10 bases between. The germline V gene has CDR1 LNHNV and CDR2 YYDKDF (reference sequence). This CDR3 contains 15 residues. As DNA, the CDR3 is TGTGCCACCAGCAGATCCTGGGGAGCTGGAAACACCATATATTTT. Protein: CATSRSWGAGNTIYF.

V is TRBV10-1 and J is TRBJ2-7, with TRBD1 matching 9 bases. Germline V gives CDR1 WNHNN, CDR2 SYGVQD (reference sequence). The CDR3 length is 14 residues. J lost 4 bases, V lost 3 bases, and 4 bases had no gene match. DNA of the CDR3: TGCGCCAGCAGTGACGGGACAGGGTCTTACGAGCAGTACTTC. Translated: CASSDGTGSYEQYF.

The J gene is TRBJ2-2, the V gene TRBV10-1; D might be TRBD1 (5 bases). Trimming left V 2 bases short and J 3 bases short, with 10 bases between. The CDR3 runs 15 residues. Germline values: CDR1 WNHNN, CDR2 SYGVQD (reference sequence). The CDR3 nucleotides read TGCGCCAGCAGTGAGATAACAGGAGACACCGGGGAGCTGTTTTTT. It yields the protein CASSEITGDTGELFF.

The chain combines TRBV27 with TRBJ1-2; TRBD1 matches 8 bases. This CDR3 has 15 amino acids. V trimming: 0 bases; J trimming: 4 bases; junction bases outside the gene matches: 4. Looked up from germline, CDR1 is MNHEY and CDR2 is SMNVEV (reference sequence). Written as DNA, the CDR3 is TGTGCCAGCAGTTTATCGGCAGGGGGCGGCTATGGCTACACCTTC. This encodes CASSLSAGGGYGYTF.

This rearrangement joins TRBV7-9 to TRBJ1-5; D uncertain. This CDR3 has 14 amino acids. Trimming pared 4 bases from V and 5 bases from J, leaving 12 bases between. Germline V lookup: CDR1 SEHNR, CDR2 FQNEAQ (reference sequence). The CDR3 here is CASSSDKDHQPQHF. In DNA, the CDR3 is TGTGCCAGCAGCTCAGACAAAGATCATCAGCCCCAGCATTTT.

V gene TRBV28 combines with J gene TRBJ1-1; TRBD1 aligns across 7 bases. After removal of 6 bases from V and 12 bases from J, the junction contained 13 bases not matched to a gene. Germline V gene sequence: CDR1 MDHEN, CDR2 SYDVKM. The CDR3 is 13 amino acids. For the CDR3, the DNA is TGTGCCAGCAGATCTACCGACAGGGTTGATACTTTCTTT. Translation: CASRSTDRVDTFF.

This sequence joins TRBV4-3 and TRBJ1-5, with 7 bases aligning to TRBD1. With 3 bases clipped from V and 7 bases from J, the junction kept 9 bases outside the gene matches. Germline CDR1 LGHNA, CDR2 YSLEER. The CDR3 length is 15 residues. For the CDR3, the DNA is TGCGCCAGCAGCCAGCAAGACAGGGTAGGCCAGCCCCAGCATTTT. Protein: CASSQQDRVGQPQHF.